This T cell receptor (beta chain) is from a study of OX40 agonist ivuxolimab in advanced cancers. The assay was immunoSEQ multiplex PCR, and TCRdb's table has in-frame clones only and misses some. The sample lists 52,000 or so clones; roughly 80% were seen once. V was shortened by 0 bases and J by 8 bases, with 1 base between the two germline ends. Germline V gives CDR1 SGHAT, CDR2 FQNNGV. The CDR3 sequence is 11 residues long. This TCR came from an adult with an advanced solid tumor such as melanoma, head and neck, liver or kidney cancer. The V call is TRBV11-2, the J call TRBJ1-4; D remains ambiguous. The specimen comprised CD4+ or CD8+ T cells sorted from blood, sampled in a trial of the OX40 agonist ivuxolimab. CDR3 nucleotides: TGTGCCAGCAGCTTAGAGGAAAAACTGTTTTTT. It specifies CASSLEEKLFF.